This T cell receptor beta chain comes out of a study of blood T cell repertoires in COVID-19. In the study overall: Collection of acute and convalescent COVID-19 samples took place in the United States, Italy and Spain. Sources were T cells, B-cell-depleted T cells, or PBMCs; the material itself was cDNA or gDNA.

Germline V lookup: CDR1 MDHEN, CDR2 SYDVKM. Trimming pared 2 bases from V and 6 bases from J, leaving 13 bases between. The CDR3 runs 15 residues. In the authors' methods: Estimated nucleated cell counts came from reference gene primer amplification. The protocol was immunoSEQ multiplex PCR, while the TCRdb copy is restricted to in-frame clones and leaves out a portion. The V and J calls and the clone size are those of that table, but D and trimming were determined from the DNA. This table holds about 190,000 clones, 70% to 90% found once. This TCR derives from a woman between 35 and 50 years old who had recovered from COVID-19. V usage is TRBV28 and J usage is TRBJ1-4; D not resolved. Input material: peripheral blood. CDR3 DNA: TGTGCCAGCAGTTTAGGTGGCAGGAGGCATGAAAAACTGTTTTTT. Amino acid sequence: CASSLGGRRHEKLFF.